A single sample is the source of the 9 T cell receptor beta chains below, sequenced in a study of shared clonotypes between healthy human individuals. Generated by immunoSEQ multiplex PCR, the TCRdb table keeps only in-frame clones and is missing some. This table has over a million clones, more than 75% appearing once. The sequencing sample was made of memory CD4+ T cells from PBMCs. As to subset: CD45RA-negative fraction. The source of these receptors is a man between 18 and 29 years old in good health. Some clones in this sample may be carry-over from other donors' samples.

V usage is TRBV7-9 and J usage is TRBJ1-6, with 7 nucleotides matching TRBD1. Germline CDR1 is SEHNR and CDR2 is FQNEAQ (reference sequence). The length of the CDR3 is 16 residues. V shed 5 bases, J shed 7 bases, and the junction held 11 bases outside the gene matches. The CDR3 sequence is CASSQPKTGRNSPLHF. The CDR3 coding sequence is TGTGCCAGCAGCCAGCCTAAGACAGGGCGAAATTCACCCCTCCACTTT. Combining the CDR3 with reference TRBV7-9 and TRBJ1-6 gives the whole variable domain DTGVSQNPRHKITKRGQNVTFRCDPISEHNRLYWYRQTLGQGPEFLTYFQNEAQLEKSRLLSDRFSAERPKGSFSTLEIQRTEQGDSAMYLCASSQPKTGRNSPLHFGNGTRLTVT.

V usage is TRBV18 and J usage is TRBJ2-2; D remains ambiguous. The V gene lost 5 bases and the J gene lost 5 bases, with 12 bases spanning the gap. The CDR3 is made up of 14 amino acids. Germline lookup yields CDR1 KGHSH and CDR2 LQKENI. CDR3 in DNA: TGTGCCAGCTCATACGTCCGATCAACCGGGGAGCTGTTTTTT. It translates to CASSYVRSTGELFF.

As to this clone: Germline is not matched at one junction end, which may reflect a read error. The CDR3 is CASSLAFGGRVAF. The CDR3 region has the DNA TGTGCCAGCAGCTTAGCTTTTGGGGGCAGGGTGGCCTTC. V usage is TRBV7-9 and J usage is TRBJ2-4, with D possibly being TRBD1 (6 bases). Germline V gene sequence: CDR1 SEHNR, CDR2 FQNEAQ (reference sequence). CDR3 size: 13 residues.

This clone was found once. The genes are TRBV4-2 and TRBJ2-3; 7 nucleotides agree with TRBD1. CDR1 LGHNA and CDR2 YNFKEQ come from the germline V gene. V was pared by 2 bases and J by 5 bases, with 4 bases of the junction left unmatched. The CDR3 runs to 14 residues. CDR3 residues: CASSQTDRVDTQYF. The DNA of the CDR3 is TGTGCCAGCAGCCAAACAGACAGGGTAGATACGCAGTATTTT.

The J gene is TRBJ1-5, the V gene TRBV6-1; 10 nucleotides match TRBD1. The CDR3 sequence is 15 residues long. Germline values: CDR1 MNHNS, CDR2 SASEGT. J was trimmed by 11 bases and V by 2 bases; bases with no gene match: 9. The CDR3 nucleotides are TGTGCCAGCAGTGAACAGGGACAGGGGATGCTGGCCCAGCATTTT. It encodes CASSEQGQGMLAQHF.

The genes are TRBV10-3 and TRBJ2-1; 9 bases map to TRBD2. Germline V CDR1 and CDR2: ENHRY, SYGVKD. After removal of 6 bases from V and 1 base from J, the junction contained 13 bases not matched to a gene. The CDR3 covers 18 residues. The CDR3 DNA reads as TGTGCCATCAGCGATAGGGGCGGGAGGGACTCGTCCTACAATGAGCAGTTCTTC. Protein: CAISDRGGRDSSYNEQFF.

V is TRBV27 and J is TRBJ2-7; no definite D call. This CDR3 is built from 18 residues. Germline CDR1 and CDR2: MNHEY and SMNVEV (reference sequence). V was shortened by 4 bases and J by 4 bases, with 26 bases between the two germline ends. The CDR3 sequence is CASSYSAPFEALKYEQYF. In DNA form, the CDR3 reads TGTGCCAGCAGTTATTCTGCCCCCTTTGAAGCTCTCAAATACGAGCAGTACTTC.

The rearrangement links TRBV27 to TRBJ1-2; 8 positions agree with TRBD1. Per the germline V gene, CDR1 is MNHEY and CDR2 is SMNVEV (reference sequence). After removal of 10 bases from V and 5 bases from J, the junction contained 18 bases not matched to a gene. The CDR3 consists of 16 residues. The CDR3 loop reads CATLTSTGTGFYGYTF. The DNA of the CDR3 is TGTGCCACGCTTACCTCGACCGGGACAGGTTTTTATGGCTACACCTTC.

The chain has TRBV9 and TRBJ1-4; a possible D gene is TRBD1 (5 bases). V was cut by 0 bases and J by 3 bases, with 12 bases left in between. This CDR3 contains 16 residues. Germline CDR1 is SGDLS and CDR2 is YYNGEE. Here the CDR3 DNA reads TGTGCCAGCAGCGTAGCCCCGGGGCAGCCTAATGAAAAACTGTTTTTT. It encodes CASSVAPGQPNEKLFF.